A selection of T cell receptor beta chains follows, all from one sample in a study of cytomegalovirus exposure and HLA in healthy donors. Sequenced by immunoSEQ multiplex PCR; TCRdb stores in-frame clones only, minus some. The sample lists fewer than 200,000 clones, about 75% seen once, with roughly 2% in the top ten. The sample consisted of PBMCs. The receptors come from a female donor in good health and CMV-seronegative. CDR3s include the opening cysteine and the closing phenylalanine or tryptophan. The D gene is left open where the match is weak. Rows give clone size only sometimes, using once, few, many, or a class for an expanded clone.

D,J,size,V,DNA,CDR3
-,TRBJ2-1,few,TRBV19,TGTGCCAGTAGTTCGGCCTACAATGAGCAGTTCTTC,CASSSAYNEQFF
TRBD1,TRBJ1-1,-,TRBV18,TGTGCCAGCTCGCAAGACAGGGACGGGACTGAAGCTTTCTTT,CASSQDRDGTEAFF
TRBD1,TRBJ1-1,-,TRBV9,TGTGCCAGCAGCGTCCCACAGGGGGGTATTACTGAAGCTTTCTTT,CASSVPQGGITEAFF
-,TRBJ1-3,-,TRBV6-6,TGTGCCACCTCAGGGCTAGGAAACACCATATATTTT,CATSGLGNTIYF
TRBD2,TRBJ2-2,-,TRBV7-9,TGTGCCAGCAGCTTAGGGGGACTAGCGGGACCCGGGGAGCTGTTTTTT,CASSLGGLAGPGELFF
-,TRBJ2-5,few,TRBV5-1,TGCGCCAGCAGCTTGGGAGGGGGAGAGACCCAGTACTTC,CASSLGGGETQYF
-,TRBJ2-2,-,TRBV30,TGTGCCTGGTCCACGGGGAATCCGAACACCGGGGAGCTGTTTTTT,CAWSTGNPNTGELFF
-,TRBJ2-3,-,TRBV5-1,TGCGCCAGCAGCCCTGGGGCGGGAAGTACAGATACGCAGTATTTT,CASSPGAGSTDTQYF
-,TRBJ2-2,-,TRBV30,TGTGCCTGGAGTGCCGGGACTTCCACCGGGGAGCTGTTTTTT,CAWSAGTSTGELFF
-,TRBJ1-2,-,TRBV5-1,TGCGCCAGCAGTCAGGGGTATGGCTACACCTTC,CASSQGYGYTF
TRBD1,TRBJ2-4,-,TRBV11-3,TGTGCCAGCAGCCCCAGTCCGGGACAGGGCCAAAACATTCAGTACTTC,CASSPSPGQGQNIQYF
TRBD2,TRBJ2-5,-,TRBV9,TGTGCCAGCAGTGAGACTAGCGGGAGTTGGGAAGAGACCCAGTACTTC,CASSETSGSWEETQYF
TRBD1,TRBJ2-7,-,TRBV11-2,TGTGCCAGCAGCTTCCTCGGGACAGGGAAATCCTACGAGCAGTACTTC,CASSFLGTGKSYEQYF
TRBD1,TRBJ2-6,-,TRBV29-1,TGCAGCGTCCGACAGGGGTCCACCTCTAGGGCCAACGTCCTGACTTTC,CSVRQGSTSRANVLTF
-,TRBJ1-2,few,TRBV18,TGTGCCAGCTCACCCGACAGCGATTATGGCTACACCTTC,CASSPDSDYGYTF
TRBD2,TRBJ2-5,few,TRBV2,TGTGCCGGCGGGCTAGCGGTGGAGACCCAGTACTTC,CAGGLAVETQYF
-,TRBJ1-1,-,TRBV11-2,TGTGCCAGCAGCTTCTCGGACACTGAAGCTTTCTTT,CASSFSDTEAFF
TRBD1,TRBJ2-5,-,TRBV18,TGTGCCAGCTCACTTCAAGGGGGCGGTGGTGAGACCCAGTACTTC,CASSLQGGGGETQYF
TRBD1,TRBJ2-5,-,TRBV5-1,TGCGCCAGCAGCTGGGCCGGGACAGGGGGCCAAGAGACCCAGTACTTC,CASSWAGTGGQETQYF
-,TRBJ2-5,-,TRBV10-1,TGCGCCCGCCCGGGGTCTGCGGTCCAACAAGAGACCCAGTACTTC,CARPGSAVQQETQYF
-,TRBJ2-7,many,TRBV2,TGTGCCAGCAGTGGGAGACAGGAGTCCCTTTCCTACGAGCAGTACTTC,CASSGRQESLSYEQYF
-,TRBJ1-1,-,TRBV6-5,TGTGCCAGCAGTTTCCGCCAGGCCACTGAAGCTTTCTTT,CASSFRQATEAFF
-,TRBJ1-1,-,TRBV10-3,TGTGCCATCAGTGAGCTCCAGGGAGGGGGCACTGAAGCTTTCTTT,CAISELQGGGTEAFF
-,TRBJ2-7,-,TRBV19,TGTGCCAGTAGTATAGGTGTTAGAGGTTACGAGCAGTACTTC,CASSIGVRGYEQYF
TRBD2,TRBJ2-5,-,TRBV5-1,TGCGCCAGCAGCTTGTCGCTAGCGGGGGGGTCGGAGACCCAGTACTTC,CASSLSLAGGSETQYF
TRBD1,TRBJ2-7,-,TRBV5-4,TGTGCCAGCAGCTCGCGACAGGGATCAAGGTACGAGCAGTACTTC,CASSSRQGSRYEQYF
-,TRBJ1-1,-,TRBV7-6,TGTGCCAGCAGCTTCGGGGAAGGAACTGAAGCTTTCTTT,CASSFGEGTEAFF
TRBD1,TRBJ1-2,once,TRBV29-1,TGCAGCGTTGATCCCTGGACAGGACGAGAGGTGAATGGCTACACCTTC,CSVDPWTGREVNGYTF
TRBD2,TRBJ2-2,-,TRBV5-6,TGTGCCAGCAGCCCAGGGACTAGCGGGATGAACACCGGGGAGCTGTTTTTT,CASSPGTSGMNTGELFF